The entry below describes one T cell receptor (beta chain). Germline CDR1 is SNHLY and CDR2 is FYNNEI. J was trimmed by 9 bases and V by 5 bases; bases with no gene match: 9. There are 14 residues in the CDR3. This entry belongs to a study of technical replicates of blood from a few donors. The assay was immunoSEQ multiplex PCR, and TCRdb's table has in-frame clones only and misses some. The profile shows about 75,000 clones, approximately 97% of them singletons. The origin of this receptor is a human donor in good health. Sequenced: T cells isolated from PBMCs. The rearrangement joins TRBV2 to TRBJ2-1; 8 bases map to TRBD2. CDR3 sequence (DNA): TGTGCCAGCAGTCGGTCTAGCGGGCCAGGTGAGCAGTTCTTC. This sequence encodes CASSRSSGPGEQFF.